The 12 T cell receptor beta chains below all came from one sample that was sequenced in a study of blood T cell repertoires in COVID-19 (TCRdb year 2020). Library preparation was by the immunoSEQ multiplex PCR assay. TCRdb's version of the immuneACCESS table is confined to in-frame rearrangements and falls short of the full clone set. An unresolved V gene accounts for under half of the shortfall where checked; the remainder is of unknown origin. The sample table records 200,000 to 250,000 clones; nearly 90% of these occur just once. Approximately 10% of the sample comes from the top ten. Sequenced: PBMCs or T cells enriched from blood (not recorded which). The origin of the receptors is a man aged 25-40 years who had recovered from COVID-19.

This clone appeared a single time. The chain joins TRBV15 to TRBJ2-7, with TRBD2 identical over 7 bases. This CDR3 spans 14 amino acids. Germline lookup yields CDR1 LNHNV and CDR2 YYDKDF (reference sequence). After removal of 3 bases from V and 7 bases from J, the junction contained 9 bases not matched to a gene. CDR3: CATSRIRDYVEQYF. The CDR3 nucleotides are TGTGCCACCAGCAGGATCCGGGACTACGTAGAGCAGTACTTC.

This clone showed up just a few times. This chain uses TRBV4-1 with TRBJ1-5; tentative D call: TRBD1 (5 bases). CDR3 length equals 16 residues. V lost 3 bases and J lost 1, with 13 bases in between. Germline lookup yields CDR1 MGHRA and CDR2 YSYEKL. CDR3 DNA: TGCGCCAGCAGCCAGCTCGGGAGGGGAAGCAATCAGCCCCAGCATTTT. Amino acid sequence: CASSQLGRGSNQPQHF.

This clone was observed once. The chain combines TRBV5-1 with TRBJ2-7, with 7 nucleotides matching TRBD2. There are 14 residues in the CDR3. The germline gives CDR1 SGHRS, CDR2 YFSETQ. Unmatched junction bases numbered 6, after V lost 3 bases and J lost 3 bases. CDR3 coding DNA: TGCGCCAGCAGCTCGTCAGCGGGATACTACGAGCAGTACTTC. As protein: CASSSSAGYYEQYF.

This clone appeared a single time. The chain couples TRBV28 to TRBJ1-1, with D possibly TRBD1 on 6 matching bases. CDR1 and CDR2 from the germline V gene are MDHEN and SYDVKM. This CDR3 spans 13 amino acids. V lost 6 bases and J 3 bases, leaving 11 bases between the germline ends. CDR3 in amino acids: CASRWTEDTEAFF. The CDR3 DNA reads as TGTGCCAGCAGGTGGACAGAGGACACTGAAGCTTTCTTT.

The chain links TRBV7-9 to TRBJ1-5; no reliable D call. Germline V gives CDR1 SEHNR, CDR2 FQNEAQ (reference sequence). V lost 0 bases and J 5 bases, leaving 5 bases between the germline ends. The CDR3 extends over 13 amino acids. As DNA, the CDR3 is TGTGCCAGCAGCTTAGCGGCGGATCAGCCCCAGCATTTT. This codes for CASSLAADQPQHF. The variable domain in full, with the rest retrieved from reference TRBV7-9 and TRBJ1-5, is DTGVSQNPRHKITKRGQNVTFRCDPISEHNRLYWYRQTLGQGPEFLTYFQNEAQLEKSRLLSDRFSAERPKGSFSTLEIQRTEQGDSAMYLCASSLAADQPQHFGDGTRLSIL.

This clone was picked up one time. CDR3 loop: CASSLDSSNEKLFF. In DNA form, the CDR3 reads TGTGCCAGCAGCTTGGACAGTTCCAATGAAAAACTGTTTTTT. V gene TRBV5-4 combines with J gene TRBJ1-4; D unresolved. V was clipped by 0 bases and J by 5 bases, with 8 bases between them. Germline-derived CDR1 and CDR2 are SGHNT and YYREEE (reference sequence). There are 14 residues in the CDR3. The full variable domain, its missing parts supplied by reference TRBV5-4 and TRBJ1-4, is ETGVTQSPTHLIKTRGQQVTLRCSSQSGHNTVSWYQQALGQGPQFIFQYYREEENGRGNFPPRFSGLQFPNYSSELNVNALELDDSALYLCASSLDSSNEKLFFGSGTQLSVL.

The chain links TRBV20-1 to TRBJ2-7; 10 nucleotides align to TRBD1. This CDR3 has 14 residues. V dropped 3 bases and J dropped 4; count of bases not matched to a gene: 6. CDR1 DFQATT and CDR2 SNEGSKA come from the germline V gene (reference sequence). Here the CDR3 DNA reads TGCAGTGCTAGTACCCGACAGGGGGCATACGAGCAGTACTTC. Translated: CSASTRQGAYEQYF.

This clone was counted a few times. The chain recombines TRBV24-1 with TRBJ2-3; 15 positions match TRBD2. This CDR3 has 17 residues. Trimming removed 2 bases from V and 8 bases from J; junction bases left unmatched: 7. Germline values: CDR1 KGHDR, CDR2 SFDVKD. The CDR3 region is CATSDSGLAGGRATQYF. CDR3 DNA: TGTGCCACCAGTGATTCGGGACTAGCGGGAGGCCGAGCTACGCAGTATTTT.

CDR3 in amino acids: CASSLTGGSYGYTF. The CDR3 coding sequence is TGTGCCAGCAGTTTGACAGGGGGAAGCTATGGCTACACCTTC. J is TRBJ1-2 and V is TRBV27; 9 bases are a match to TRBD1. CDR1 and CDR2 (germline): MNHEY, SMNVEV (reference sequence). The CDR3 sequence is 14 residues long. V gave up 3 bases and J gave up 4 bases; unmatched junction bases: 3.

This CDR3 reads CASSVMGQGIIYEQYF. The CDR3 DNA follows: TGTGCCAGTTCCGTTATGGGGCAGGGGATAATCTACGAGCAGTACTTC. The gene calls are TRBV27 and TRBJ2-7, with D possibly matching TRBD1 (6 bases). In germline, CDR1 is MNHEY, CDR2 SMNVEV (reference sequence). CDR3 length: 16 residues. V was pared by 9 bases and J by 3 bases, with 24 bases between.

The chain links TRBV9 to TRBJ1-2; D is unclear. The CDR3 has 14 residues. Germline V CDR1 and CDR2: SGDLS, YYNGEE. V was cut by 0 bases and J by 4 bases, with 10 bases left in between. CDR3 in amino acids: CASSVAGVGYGYTF. The CDR3, as DNA: TGTGCCAGCAGCGTAGCGGGAGTGGGCTATGGCTACACCTTC.

The J gene is TRBJ2-3, the V gene TRBV6-4, with 10 nucleotides matching TRBD2. The CDR3 covers 17 residues. The germline CDR1 and CDR2 sequences are MRHNA and SNTAGT. The V segment lost 5 bases and the J segment 6 bases; nucleotides outside the gene matches: 14. CDR3 amino acids: CASSKTLAGEGMDTQYF. CDR3 DNA: TGTGCCAGCAGTAAAACTCTAGCGGGAGAGGGAATGGATACGCAGTATTTT.